One and the same sample provided the 7 T cell receptor beta chains below, sequenced in a study of OX40 agonist ivuxolimab in advanced cancers. Some clones are missing from TCRdb's copy, which holds only in-frame ones; the method was immunoSEQ multiplex PCR. This repertoire shows about 58,000 clones, approximately 82% found once; its top ten account for approximately 3.1%. This material consisted of CD4+ or CD8+ T cells sorted from blood, taken in a trial of the OX40 agonist ivuxolimab. These receptors came from an adult with an advanced solid tumor such as melanoma, head and neck, liver or kidney cancer.

The chain joins TRBV11-1 to TRBJ2-2, with 11 bases lining up with TRBD1. The V gene end was trimmed by 3 bases and the J gene end by 6 bases; junction bases not matched to a gene: 6. Germline V lookup: CDR1 SGHAT, CDR2 FQDESV (reference sequence). There are 16 residues in the CDR3. The CDR3: CASSFGQGAVAGELFF. The CDR3, as DNA: TGTGCCAGCAGCTTCGGACAGGGGGCGGTCGCCGGGGAGCTGTTTTTT.

V gene TRBV7-9 combines with J gene TRBJ2-5; TRBD2 agrees at 7 bases. Germline lookup yields CDR1 SEHNR and CDR2 FQNEAQ (reference sequence). Germline trimming cut 5 bases from V and 5 bases from J; bases unmatched to any gene: 8. CDR3 length: 14 residues. The CDR3 spells CASSPNLGGETQYF. DNA of the CDR3: TGTGCCAGCAGCCCAAATCTGGGGGGGGAGACCCAGTACTTC.

This clone was seen a single time. The chain carries TRBV13 and TRBJ1-2; no clear D gene. Germline CDR1 is PRHDT and CDR2 is FYEKMQ (reference sequence). This CDR3 spans 14 amino acids. V was pared by 0 bases and J by 8 bases, with 13 bases between. CDR3 sequence reads: CASSLGLLEEGYTF. As DNA, the CDR3 is TGTGCCAGCAGCTTAGGTCTCTTGGAAGAGGGCTACACCTTC. The full variable domain, rest sourced from reference TRBV13 and TRBJ1-2, is AAGVIQSPRHLIKEKRETATLKCYPIPRHDTVYWYQQGPGQDPQFLISFYEKMQSDKGSIPDRFSAQQFSDYHSELNMSSLELGDSALYFCASSLGLLEEGYTFGSGTRLTVV.

DNA of the CDR3: TGTGCCAGCTCACCATCTCAGGCGGTGCATCAGCCCCAGCATTTT. It yields the protein CASSPSQAVHQPQHF. This chain links TRBV18 with TRBJ1-5; D gene ambiguous. The CDR3 totals 15 residues. Germline assignment: CDR1 KGHSH and CDR2 LQKENI. V lost 2 bases, J lost 5 bases, and 13 bases lay in between. Based on the CDR3 plus reference TRBV18 and TRBJ1-5, the full variable domain is NAGVMQNPRHLVRRRGQEARLRCSPMKGHSHVYWYRQLPEEGLKFMVYLQKENIIDESGMPKERFSAEFPKEGPSILRIQQVVRGDSAAYFCASSPSQAVHQPQHFGDGTRLSIL.

This clone was detected only once. The V call is TRBV5-1, the J call TRBJ2-1, with D uncertain. The CDR3 has 12 residues. V lost 0 bases, J lost 6 bases, and 4 bases lay in between. Germline CDR1 is SGHRS and CDR2 is YFSETQ. The CDR3 DNA follows: TGCGCCAGCAGCTTGGGGCTCAATGAGCAGTTCTTC. Its protein product is CASSLGLNEQFF.

This chain joins TRBV30 and TRBJ1-4; unclear D gene. The CDR3 consists of 13 residues. The germline V gene has CDR1 GTSNPN and CDR2 SVGIG (reference sequence). V dropped 3 bases and J dropped 12 bases, with 17 bases sitting between them. The CDR3 nucleotides are TGTGCCTGGAGCACTCTATTGGACGGAGAACTGTTTTTT. It specifies CAWSTLLDGELFF.

This chain uses TRBV4-2 with TRBJ2-5, with no clear D. The CDR3 is made up of 16 amino acids. The germline V and J ends were trimmed by 0 bases and 7 bases, with 18 bases remaining between them. CDR1 and CDR2 from the germline V gene are LGHNA and YNFKEQ. The chain's CDR3 is CASSQDSTLGVGTQYF. CDR3 nucleotides: TGTGCCAGCAGCCAAGATTCTACCCTTGGGGTCGGGACCCAGTACTTC.